The T cell receptor beta chain described here comes from a study of blood T cell repertoires in COVID-19. V lost 2 bases to trimming and J lost 2 bases, with 10 bases between them. Germline V lookup: CDR1 MNHEY, CDR2 SVGAGI. The CDR3 consists of 15 residues. The table came from immunoSEQ multiplex PCR; TCRdb's copy has only in-frame clones and leaves some out. The sample holds approximately 180,000 clones, more than 75% seen once. Only a few counts were recorded for this clone. This chain joins TRBV6-5 and TRBJ1-5; D is unresolved. The TCR sequence derives from a person aged 70 to 85 with COVID-19, enrolled during active disease. Sequences were obtained from peripheral blood. The DNA for the CDR3 is TGTGCCAGCAGTTACGATTCGTCGGGCAATCAGCCCCAGCATTTT. This encodes CASSYDSSGNQPQHF.